A single sample is the source of the 9 T cell receptor beta chains below, sequenced in a study of shared clonotypes between healthy human individuals. Sequencing was performed with immunoSEQ multiplex PCR; in TCRdb, only in-frame clones are kept and a portion is missing. The sample includes around 1,000,000 clones, roughly 77% of them seen just once. Input material: memory CD4+ T cells from PBMCs. As for subset: CD45RA-negative fraction. These TCRs come from a man aged 18 to 29 in good health. Some clones in this sample may be carry-over from other donors' samples.

The chain employs TRBV28 and TRBJ1-2; the D is unclear. The CDR3 runs to 15 residues. The V and J ends lost 6 bases and 7 bases respectively, with 21 bases between them. Germline assignment: CDR1 MDHEN and CDR2 SYDVKM. The CDR3 region has the DNA TGTGCCAGCAGCCCCGTAGCCCCGTCGTTCAGTGGCTACACCTTC. Its translation is CASSPVAPSFSGYTF.

The rearrangement joins TRBV29-1 to TRBJ1-2; possibly TRBD1 for D (5 bases). The CDR3 has 14 residues. The V end was cut by 0 bases, the J end by 5 bases, with 13 bases between. Germline loops: CDR1 SQVTM, CDR2 ANQGSEA. The CDR3 coding sequence is TGCAGCGTTGAAGAAGGATCGGGGCTATATGGCTACACCTTC. Its translation: CSVEEGSGLYGYTF.

This clone was picked up a small number of times. Other nucleotide sequences in the sample specify the same CDR3. The V gene is TRBV14, the J gene TRBJ2-7; the match to TRBD1 covers 9 bases. CDR1 and CDR2 (germline): SGHDN, FVKESK. The J segment lost 1 base and the V segment lost 4 bases, leaving 5 bases of the junction unmatched. CDR3 size: 15 residues. Here the CDR3 reads CASSLDRGSSYEQYF. CDR3 DNA: TGTGCCAGCAGCCTTGACAGGGGGTCTTCCTACGAGCAGTACTTC.

This clone was seen a few times. This chain connects TRBV7-7 to TRBJ2-5; 10 nucleotides match TRBD2. Trimming removed 5 bases from V and 5 bases from J; junction bases left unmatched: 8. Germline V gives CDR1 SSHAT, CDR2 FNYEAQ (reference sequence). The CDR3 spans 15 residues. CDR3 amino acids: CASSLGSGRGETQYF. CDR3 DNA: TGTGCCAGCAGCCTCGGGAGCGGGAGGGGGGAGACCCAGTACTTC.

Points on this clone: Other DNA sequences of this sample code for an identical CDR3. V and J are TRBV18 and TRBJ2-7, with 9 bases lining up with TRBD1. The germline V gene encodes CDR1 KGHSH and CDR2 LQKENI. CDR3 length: 15 residues. J was trimmed by 0 bases and V by 3 bases; bases with no gene match: 3. The CDR3 here is CASSPRTGDSYEQYF. In DNA, the CDR3 is TGTGCCAGCTCACCCAGGACAGGGGACTCCTACGAGCAGTACTTC.

The genes are TRBV5-1 and TRBJ1-1, with no clear D. The V gene's germline CDR1 is SGHRS and CDR2 YFSETQ. This CDR3 region has 13 residues. V was clipped by 4 bases and J by 4 bases, with 11 bases between them. The CDR3 coding sequence is TGCGCCAGCAGCCCCGGGTCAGCCACTGAAGCTTTCTTT. Amino acid sequence: CASSPGSATEAFF.

The chain uses TRBV10-3 and TRBJ2-7, with 7 bases matching TRBD2. J was trimmed by 6 bases and V by 0 bases; bases with no gene match: 5. CDR1 and CDR2 from the germline V gene are ENHRY and SYGVKD. The CDR3 spans 14 residues. The CDR3 here is CAISESLWGGEQYF. CDR3 bases: TGTGCCATCAGTGAGTCCCTGTGGGGGGGCGAGCAGTACTTC.

Only one count was recorded for this clone. The chain uses TRBV5-1 and TRBJ1-1, with 7 bases identical to TRBD1. CDR1 and CDR2 from the germline V gene are SGHRS and YFSETQ. V was clipped by 0 bases and J by 2 bases; unmatched bases: 4. The CDR3 spans 15 residues. The CDR3 nucleotides are TGCGCCAGCAGCTTGGGGGGACAGCATAACACTGAAGCTTTCTTT. This gives the protein CASSLGGQHNTEAFF. The full variable domain, in which reference TRBV5-1 and TRBJ1-1 provide the parts outside the CDR3, is KAGVTQTPRYLIKTRGQQVTLSCSPISGHRSVSWYQQTPGQGLQFLFEYFSETQRNKGNFPGRFSGRQFSNSRSEMNVSTLELGDSALYLCASSLGGQHNTEAFFGQGTRLTVV.

The genes are TRBV6-6 and TRBJ2-2, with TRBD2 identical over 10 bases. After removal of 2 bases from V and 6 bases from J, the junction contained 6 bases not matched to a gene. The germline V gene has CDR1 MNHNY and CDR2 SVGAGI (reference sequence). CDR3 length: 16 residues. The CDR3: CASSYKASGSSGELFF. CDR3 nucleotides: TGTGCCAGCAGTTACAAGGCTAGCGGGAGTTCCGGGGAGCTGTTTTTT.